A single sample is the source of the 26 T cell receptor beta chains below, sequenced in a study of T cell clonality in common variable immunodeficiency. Measured with immunoSEQ multiplex PCR; TCRdb has only the in-frame clones, and not every one. The table lists around 42,000 clones, with no singletons. Sequencing input: peripheral blood mononuclear cells. Receptor source: a person between 18 and 75 years old in good health.

This clone was recorded at least ten times. Mismatch with germline at one junction end may stem from a read error. The read terminates 3 residues before the CDR3 end, so the remaining end is supplied by the germline J gene. The chain carries TRBV5-1 and TRBJ2-3; 11 bases map to TRBD2. Germline CDR1 reads SGHRS; CDR2 reads YFSETQ. CDR3 length: 17 residues. This chain's CDR3 is CASSLGPTSGSKDTQYF. CDR3 DNA, as far as it was read: TGCGCCAGCAGCTTGGGGCCTACTAGCGGGAGCAAAGATACG.

This clone was seen a handful of times. The read comes to an end 3 residues before the CDR3 does, leaving the germline J gene to fill in the end. This chain uses TRBV19 with TRBJ2-2; TRBD2 matches 11 bases. Losses at the gene ends were 5 bases for V and 7 bases for J; bases not matched to a gene: 6. Germline loops: CDR1 LNHDA, CDR2 SQIVND (reference sequence). The CDR3 length is 15 residues. CDR3 DNA (partial): TGTGCCAGTAGTGGTAGCGGGGGGGCCTTCGGGGAG. Translation: CASSGSGGAFGE. The entire CDR3 sequence reads CASSGSGGAFGELFF.

Concerning this clone itself: The read terminates 3 residues before the CDR3 end, so the remaining end is supplied by the germline J gene. V gene TRBV13 combines with J gene TRBJ2-7, with D perhaps matching TRBD2 (5 bases). Looked up from germline, CDR1 is PRHDT and CDR2 is FYEKMQ (reference sequence). The CDR3 contains 13 residues. The V gene lost 4 bases and the J gene lost 3 bases, with 10 bases spanning the gap. The sequenced CDR3 bases are TGTGCCAGCAGCTCACCCGAGGGCTACGAG. Its translation: CASSSPEGYE. The whole CDR3 protein is CASSSPEGYEQYF.

In the case of this clone: The DNA ends 3 residues before the CDR3 does, and the rest of the CDR3 is filled in from the germline J gene. The chain joins TRBV20-1 to TRBJ2-7, with 12 bases fitting TRBD2. CDR3 size: 17 residues. Germline V lookup: CDR1 DFQATT, CDR2 SNEGSKA (reference sequence). Trimming cost V 0 bases and J 4 bases; bases outside gene matches: 10. The part of the CDR3 DNA that was read is TGCAGTGCTAGAGATGTCCCTAGCGGGAGGGCGGAGTACGAG. Protein: CSARDVPSGRAEYE. The CDR3 in full is CSARDVPSGRAEYEQYF.

This clone was counted at least ten times. The read stops 3 residues short of the end of the CDR3; the missing end is completed from the germline J gene. The V gene is TRBV7-3, the J gene TRBJ1-6; D may be TRBD1 (6 bases). Trimming removed 2 bases at V and 9 bases at J, with 17 bases between. The CDR3 spans 16 residues. The germline gives CDR1 SGHTA, CDR2 FQGTGA. The CDR3 bases that were read are TGTGCCAGCAGCTTATCCGACGCCGGGGGGCTTTCACCC. This sequence encodes CASSLSDAGGLSP. The complete CDR3 reads CASSLSDAGGLSPLHF.

Many counts were recorded for this clone. The read terminates 3 residues before the CDR3 end, so the remaining end is supplied by the germline J gene. The chain recombines TRBV19 with TRBJ2-7; 9 bases are shared with TRBD2. CDR3 length: 15 residues. Germline V gene lookup returns CDR1 LNHDA and CDR2 SQIVND (reference sequence). The ends lost 2 bases at V and 3 bases at J; junction bases unmatched: 5. The chain's CDR3 is CASSILSGGIYEQYF. The covered CDR3 bases are TGTGCCAGTAGTATACTGAGCGGGGGGATCTACGAG.

This clone was counted ten times or more. The sequence runs out 3 residues before the end of the CDR3; the remainder is reconstructed from the germline J gene. The J gene is TRBJ2-3, the V gene TRBV19, with 7 bases that match TRBD1. The CDR3 runs to 15 residues. Germline trimming cut 5 bases from V and 0 bases from J; bases unmatched to any gene: 5. Germline V lookup: CDR1 LNHDA, CDR2 SQIVND (reference sequence). CDR3 residues: CASSFDRVSTDTQYF. Partial CDR3 DNA: TGTGCCAGTAGTTTTGACAGGGTTAGCACAGATACG. Full variable domain (remainder filled in from reference TRBV19 and TRBJ2-3): DGGITQSPKYLFRKEGQNVTLSCEQNLNHDAMYWYRQDPGQGLRLIYYSQIVNDFQKGDIAEGYSVSREKKESFPLTVTSAQKNPTAFYLCASSFDRVSTDTQYFGPGTRLTVL.

This clone was seen ten or more times. The CDR3 is cut off 3 residues early in the read; its end comes from the germline J gene. The chain links TRBV18 to TRBJ2-7, with 12 bases identical to TRBD2. The CDR3 spans 18 residues. The ends lost 2 bases at V and 0 bases at J; junction bases unmatched: 8. From germline, CDR1 is KGHSH and CDR2 LQKENI. CDR3 in amino acids: CASSPVWTSGDSSYEQYF. The CDR3 bases that were read are TGTGCCAGCTCACCAGTTTGGACTAGCGGGGATAGCTCCTACGAG.

In its sample, this clone was seen many times. The read gets to within 3 residues of the CDR3 end, and the germline J gene fills in the rest. V is TRBV20-1 and J is TRBJ1-1; 9 nucleotides line up with TRBD1. Germline V gene data show CDR1 as DFQATT and CDR2 as SNEGSKA (reference sequence). Trimming took 1 base from V and 3 from J; bases not matched to a gene: 0. This CDR3 has 13 residues. The sequenced part of the CDR3 DNA is TGCAGTGCTAGAGGGACAGGGGACACTGAA. Amino acids: CSARGTGDTE. The full CDR3 protein reads CSARGTGDTEAFF.

At least ten counts were recorded for this clone. The read ends 3 residues before the CDR3 terminus; that terminus is restored from the germline J gene. V is TRBV19 and J is TRBJ1-6; D is undetermined. In germline, CDR1 is LNHDA, CDR2 SQIVND (reference sequence). This CDR3 is built from 12 residues. V dropped 2 bases and J dropped 7 bases, with 3 bases sitting between them. CDR3 DNA, as far as it was read: TGTGCCAGTAGTATAAGGAATTCACCC. Amino acids: CASSIRNSP. The complete CDR3 protein is CASSIRNSPLHF.

This clone was recorded many times. The read terminates 3 residues before the CDR3 end, so the remaining end is supplied by the germline J gene. The rearrangement uses TRBV7-8 and TRBJ1-2, with D maybe TRBD1 (5 bases). This CDR3 region has 13 residues. CDR1 and CDR2 (germline): SGHVS, FQNEAQ. Trimming shortened V by 0 bases and J by 5 bases, and 7 bases separated the two germline ends. This CDR3 is CASSLADKYGYTF. CDR3 DNA (partial): TGTGCCAGCAGCTTAGCGGACAAGTATGGC.

The sample holds many counts of this clone. Sequencing ends 3 residues short of the CDR3 end; the germline J gene provides the rest. V is TRBV20-1 and J is TRBJ1-1, with D tentatively TRBD1 (5 bases). V was shortened by 5 bases and J by 1 base, with 14 bases between the two germline ends. Germline V gives CDR1 DFQATT, CDR2 SNEGSKA (reference sequence). CDR3 size: 14 residues. Here the CDR3 reads CSAARQSKNTEAFF. The sequenced CDR3 bases are TGCAGTGCTGCGAGACAGTCAAAGAACACTGAA.

In this sample, this clone turned up many times. With the read ending 3 residues before the CDR3 end, the germline J gene is used to fill in that end. The chain has TRBV30 and TRBJ1-5, with D possibly TRBD1 on 5 matching bases. Germline assignment: CDR1 GTSNPN and CDR2 SVGIG (reference sequence). V was clipped by 5 bases and J by 1 base, with 12 bases between them. The CDR3 runs to 14 residues. This CDR3 reads CAWDRKGSNQPQHF. Incomplete CDR3 DNA: TGTGCCTGGGACCGGAAGGGGAGCAATCAGCCC.

This clone was counted only a few times. The read is 3 residues too short to cover the CDR3 end, so that end is filled in from the germline J gene. The chain combines TRBV29-1 with TRBJ1-2; weak D call: TRBD1 (5 bases). The V and J ends lost 6 bases and 0 bases respectively, with 17 bases between them. This CDR3 contains 15 residues. CDR1 and CDR2 from the germline V gene are SQVTM and ANQGSEA. CDR3 bases read: TGCAGCGTCTTCGACAGCGGGAGATCTAACTATGGC. Its protein is CSVFDSGRSNYG. The entire CDR3 is CSVFDSGRSNYGYTF. The full variable domain, rest sourced from reference TRBV29-1 and TRBJ1-2, is SAVISQKPSRDICQRGTSLTIQCQVDSQVTMMFWYRQQPGQSLTLIATANQGSEATYESGFVIDKFPISRPNLTFSTLTVSNMSPEDSSIYLCSVFDSGRSNYGYTFGSGTRLTVV.

The sample holds many counts of this clone. The CDR3 is cut off 3 residues early in the read; its end comes from the germline J gene. The chain employs TRBV5-5 and TRBJ2-7, with TRBD1 as a possible D gene (5 bases). V lost 5 bases, J lost 0 bases, and 15 bases lay in between. Looked up from germline, CDR1 is SGHKS and CDR2 is YYEKEE (reference sequence). There are 15 residues in the CDR3. This CDR3 is CASSSRAGISYEQYF. The sequenced CDR3 bases are TGTGCCAGCAGTTCCAGGGCCGGCATCTCCTACGAG.

On this clone itself: The read is 3 residues too short to cover the CDR3 end, so that end is filled in from the germline J gene. The chain has TRBV5-1 and TRBJ2-1; 11 positions agree with TRBD1. V lost 5 bases, J lost 7 bases, and 5 bases stayed unmatched. Germline values: CDR1 SGHRS, CDR2 YFSETQ. The CDR3 has 14 residues. CDR3 region: CASSWGDRGNEQFF. The CDR3 bases that were read are TGCGCCAGCAGTTGGGGGGACAGGGGGAATGAG.

The CDR3 sequence is CASSGQVNSPLFF. The covered CDR3 bases are TGTGCCAGTAGCGGACAGGTTAATTCACCG. The V call is TRBV19, the J call TRBJ2-2, with TRBD1 identical over 7 bases. The read halts 3 residues ahead of the CDR3 end, with the missing end drawn from the germline J gene. This CDR3 is built from 13 residues. Germline loops: CDR1 LNHDA, CDR2 SQIVND (reference sequence). The entire variable domain, with the rest obtained from reference TRBV19 and TRBJ2-2, is as follows: DGGITQSPKYLFRKEGQNVTLSCEQNLNHDAMYWYRQDPGQGLRLIYYSQIVNDFQKGDIAEGYSVSREKKESFPLTVTSAQKNPTAFYLCASSGQVNSPLFFGEGSRLTVL.

This clone was found many times. With the read ending 3 residues before the CDR3 end, the germline J gene is used to fill in that end. J is TRBJ1-5 and V is TRBV19; possibly TRBD1 for D (5 bases). V gave up 7 bases and J gave up 3 bases, with 10 bases separating them. Looked up from germline, CDR1 is LNHDA and CDR2 is SQIVND (reference sequence). CDR3 length: 13 residues. The CDR3 loop is CASTGQPNQPQHF. CDR3 bases read: TGTGCCAGTACAGGGCAGCCCAATCAGCCC.

This clone was counted at least ten times. The sequenced CDR3 bases are TGCAGCGCTTCCTTAGCGGGAGGTACCGGGGAG. Its translation: CSASLAGGTGE. The complete CDR3 reads CSASLAGGTGELFF. This chain links TRBV29-1 with TRBJ2-2; 10 bases map to TRBD2. The read gets to within 3 residues of the CDR3 end, and the germline J gene fills in the rest. V lost 7 bases to trimming and J lost 5 bases; unmatched junction nucleotides: 7. This CDR3 region has 14 residues. CDR1 SQVTM and CDR2 ANQGSEA come from the germline V gene.

There are a few counts of this clone. The CDR3 is cut off 3 residues early in the read; its end comes from the germline J gene. The rearrangement links TRBV19 to TRBJ2-2, with TRBD2 matching 8 bases. The CDR3 spans 15 residues. CDR1 LNHDA and CDR2 SQIVND come from the germline V gene (reference sequence). V was clipped by 1 base and J by 7 bases; unmatched bases: 5. Incomplete CDR3 DNA: TGTGCCAGTAGTATAGCGGGGGGGACCGTCGGGGAG. Protein: CASSIAGGTVGE. The entire CDR3 protein reads CASSIAGGTVGELFF. The full variable domain, its missing parts supplied by reference TRBV19 and TRBJ2-2, is DGGITQSPKYLFRKEGQNVTLSCEQNLNHDAMYWYRQDPGQGLRLIYYSQIVNDFQKGDIAEGYSVSREKKESFPLTVTSAQKNPTAFYLCASSIAGGTVGELFFGEGSRLTVL.

This clone has at least ten counts. The sequence runs out 3 residues before the end of the CDR3; the remainder is reconstructed from the germline J gene. This chain uses TRBV7-9 with TRBJ2-3; D gene unclear. Germline CDR1 and CDR2: SEHNR and FQNEAQ (reference sequence). CDR3 length equals 15 residues. Trimming removed 2 bases from V and 4 bases from J, with 13 bases in between. CDR3 amino acids: CASSLTTRGSDTQYF. CDR3 DNA (partial): TGTGCCAGCAGCTTAACTACCCGCGGATCAGATACG.

This clone has at least ten counts. Read coverage stops 3 residues before the CDR3 terminus; the germline J gene supplies the remainder. The V call is TRBV5-4, the J call TRBJ2-3; TRBD2 might be the D (5 bases). V gave up 2 bases and J gave up 2 bases, with 12 bases separating them. This CDR3 has 15 residues. Germline V CDR1 and CDR2: SGHNT, YYREEE (reference sequence). This CDR3 is CASSLNSGITDTQYF. The CDR3 bases that were read are TGTGCCAGCAGCTTAAACTCGGGGATCACAGATACG.

This clone has ten or more counts. The CDR3 goes on 3 residues after the read ends, and that part is filled in from the germline J gene. V gene TRBV7-3 combines with J gene TRBJ2-7; 10 nucleotides match TRBD1. Trimming took 4 bases from V and 4 from J; bases not matched to a gene: 1. This CDR3 comprises 13 residues. The germline V gene has CDR1 SGHTA and CDR2 FQGTGA. CDR3 region: CASSSDRGYEQYF. The sequenced CDR3 bases are TGTGCCAGCAGCTCGGACAGGGGGTACGAG. Full variable domain (missing parts from reference TRBV7-3 and TRBJ2-7): GAGVSQTPSNKVTEKGKYVELRCDPISGHTALYWYRQSLGQGPEFLIYFQGTGAADDSGLPNDRFFAVRPEGSVSTLKIQRTERGDSAVYLCASSSDRGYEQYFGPGTRLTVT.

This clone was seen ten or more times. The CDR3 end lies 3 residues beyond the end of the read and is filled in from the germline J gene. The rearrangement joins TRBV7-9 to TRBJ2-3; 7 nucleotides agree with TRBD2. The CDR3 is 14 residues long. Germline V gene lookup returns CDR1 SEHNR and CDR2 FQNEAQ (reference sequence). The V segment lost 5 bases and the J segment 2 bases; nucleotides outside the gene matches: 4. The CDR3 spells CASSLTSATDTQYF. The sequenced part of the CDR3 DNA is TGTGCCAGCAGCCTCACTAGCGCCACAGATACG.

This clone was seen a few times. The DNA read from the CDR3 is TGCGCCAGCAGCCAGGACACTACTAGCACAGATACG. Its translation: CASSQDTTSTDT. The CDR3 reads in full as CASSQDTTSTDTQYF. This chain connects TRBV5-1 to TRBJ2-3; D is possibly TRBD1 (5 bases). The DNA ends 3 residues before the CDR3 does, and the rest of the CDR3 is filled in from the germline J gene. V lost 4 bases, J lost 0 bases, and 12 bases lay in between. Germline V CDR1 and CDR2: SGHRS, YFSETQ. There are 15 residues in the CDR3.

This clone was seen at least ten times. The read comes to an end 3 residues before the CDR3 does, leaving the germline J gene to fill in the end. This chain links TRBV7-9 with TRBJ2-3; the D gene is possibly TRBD2 (6 bases). Per germline, CDR1 SEHNR and CDR2 FQNEAQ (reference sequence). Trimming cost V 7 bases and J 4 bases, with 15 bases left between them. The CDR3 totals 14 residues. Partial CDR3 DNA: TGTGCCAGCATCAGGGACTTTCGCCCAGATACG. Translating it yields CASIRDFRPDT. In full, the CDR3 is CASIRDFRPDTQYF.